The 21 T cell receptor beta chains reported below all come from one sample, sequenced in a study of beta chain features in type 1 diabetes. General study findings and limits: Patients with Type 1 diabetes showed moderately but significantly shorter TCRB CDR3s in all four CD4+ subsets.

Which antigens these TCRs recognize remains unknown. The entirety of the isolated RNA underwent reverse transcription, so expressed TCRB transcripts were sequenced. The table came from immunoSEQ multiplex PCR; TCRdb's copy has only in-frame clones and leaves some out. The sample yields about 640,000 clones, around 12% seen once. The sequenced sample was naive CD4+ T cells from blood. Receptor source: a man aged 25 to 40 with type 1 diabetes.

This clone has at least ten counts. The chain joins TRBV16 to TRBJ1-4, with a tentative D call TRBD1 (5 bases). In germline, CDR1 is KGHSY, CDR2 FQNENV. Between the trimmed V and J ends, which lost 5 bases and 0 bases, there was a span of 10 bases. This CDR3 has 15 residues. The CDR3 DNA is TGTGCCAGCAGCTACGACAGCGCAACTAATGAAAAACTGTTTTTT. This gives the protein CASSYDSATNEKLFF.

The gene calls are TRBV7-9 and TRBJ1-1, with a tentative D call TRBD1 (5 bases). V lost 5 bases and J lost 4, with 14 bases in between. CDR1 SEHNR and CDR2 FQNEAQ come from the germline V gene (reference sequence). This CDR3 comprises 14 residues. CDR3 in DNA: TGTGCCAGCAGCCGAGAGGGGTGGGGCACTGAAGCTTTCTTT. Protein: CASSREGWGTEAFF.

This clone was counted a few times. J is TRBJ2-1 and V is TRBV5-1, with D maybe TRBD1 (5 bases). Germline assignment: CDR1 SGHRS and CDR2 YFSETQ. The CDR3 contains 14 residues. Between the trimmed V and J ends, which lost 5 bases and 5 bases, there was a span of 14 bases. CDR3: CASSVRTSDNEQFF. For the CDR3, the DNA is TGCGCCAGCAGTGTCAGGACATCCGACAATGAGCAGTTCTTC. Variable domain in full (rest from reference TRBV5-1 and TRBJ2-1): KAGVTQTPRYLIKTRGQQVTLSCSPISGHRSVSWYQQTPGQGLQFLFEYFSETQRNKGNFPGRFSGRQFSNSRSEMNVSTLELGDSALYLCASSVRTSDNEQFFGPGTRLTVL.

The V call is TRBV9, the J call TRBJ2-7; 7 nucleotides align to TRBD1. The V and J ends lost 4 bases and 1 base, in that order; junction bases with no gene match: 8. Germline CDR1 is SGDLS and CDR2 is YYNGEE. This CDR3 has 15 residues. The DNA for the CDR3 is TGTGCCAGCAGCCCTCCAGGGGGTAAGTCCTACGAGCAGTACTTC. It specifies CASSPPGGKSYEQYF.

V gene TRBV7-9 combines with J gene TRBJ2-2; D call uncertain. CDR1 SEHNR and CDR2 FQNEAQ come from the germline V gene (reference sequence). The CDR3 runs 16 residues. Trimming pared 1 base from V and 4 bases from J, leaving 13 bases between. CDR3 protein: CASSLGPETFTGELFF. Written as DNA, the CDR3 is TGTGCCAGCAGCTTAGGGCCAGAGACGTTCACCGGGGAGCTGTTTTTT.

V gene TRBV30 combines with J gene TRBJ1-5; TRBD1 is a possible D gene (5 bases). CDR1 GTSNPN and CDR2 SVGIG come from the germline V gene (reference sequence). CDR3 size: 13 residues. Trimming shortened V by 3 bases and J by 3 bases, and 9 bases separated the two germline ends. The CDR3 nucleotides read TGTGCCTGGAGCCGAGGGGTCAATCAGCCCCAGCATTTT. Translation gives CAWSRGVNQPQHF.

The chain recombines TRBV28 with TRBJ1-2; no reliable D call. The CDR3 runs 16 residues. The V and J ends lost 7 bases and 4 bases respectively, with 22 bases between them. The germline CDR1 and CDR2 sequences are MDHEN and SYDVKM. CDR3 DNA sequence: TGTGCCAGCACAATTGTCATGTTTGAAGGGCCCTATGGCTACACCTTC. It yields the protein CASTIVMFEGPYGYTF.

This clone was counted between two and nine times. The chain is built from TRBV30 and TRBJ1-2, with TRBD1 as a possible D gene (5 bases). V was clipped by 1 base and J by 1 base, with 10 bases between them. The CDR3 length is 14 residues. CDR1 is GTSNPN, CDR2 SVGIG, per germline (reference sequence). CDR3 sequence: CAWSGQQFNYGYTF. The CDR3 DNA reads as TGTGCCTGGAGTGGACAGCAATTTAACTATGGCTACACCTTC.

This clone came up a few times. The sample contains more than one DNA sequence encoding this CDR3. The rearrangement joins TRBV7-2 to TRBJ2-5; D is ambiguous. Trimming took off 5 bases at V and 5 bases at J, with 6 bases between the two ends. Per germline, CDR1 SGHTA and CDR2 FQGNSA. The CDR3 has 11 residues. CDR3 sequence reads: CASSVGETQYF. DNA of the CDR3: TGTGCCAGCAGCGTGGGGGAGACCCAGTACTTC.

This clone was seen only a few times. The V gene is TRBV7-9, the J gene TRBJ1-2, with 9 bases identical to TRBD1. Germline loops: CDR1 SEHNR, CDR2 FQNEAQ (reference sequence). CDR3 length: 14 amino acids. The junction had 8 bases not matched to a gene; V was cut back by 5 bases and J by 7 bases. The CDR3: CASSLTQGAFGYTF. The CDR3 DNA is TGTGCCAGCAGCCTCACACAGGGGGCTTTTGGCTACACCTTC.

The chain combines TRBV7-9 with TRBJ1-3, with no clear D. V lost 5 bases and J lost 0, with 17 bases in between. The germline V gene has CDR1 SEHNR and CDR2 FQNEAQ (reference sequence). This CDR3 region has 17 residues. CDR3 in amino acids: CASSTHRTDSSGNTIYF. The CDR3 DNA follows: TGTGCCAGCAGCACCCATAGGACCGATAGCTCTGGAAACACCATATATTTT.

This clone has a handful of counts. The gene calls are TRBV5-4 and TRBJ1-2; D might be TRBD1 (6 bases). The CDR3 contains 13 residues. Trimming took off 0 bases at V and 8 bases at J, with 11 bases between the two ends. Germline CDR1 reads SGHNT; CDR2 reads YYREEE (reference sequence). Here the CDR3 DNA reads TGTGCCAGCAGCTTGGACAGGGATCAGGGCTACACCTTC. The encoded protein is CASSLDRDQGYTF.

On this clone itself: The same CDR3 also results from other DNA sequences found in this sample. This rearrangement joins TRBV5-6 to TRBJ2-5; no firm D call. The germline gives CDR1 SGHDT, CDR2 YYEEEE. V lost 1 base and J 5 bases, leaving 3 bases between the germline ends. This CDR3 spans 11 amino acids. The CDR3 spells CASSLRETQYF. The CDR3 nucleotides are TGTGCCAGCAGCTTGAGGGAGACCCAGTACTTC. The entire variable domain, with the rest obtained from reference TRBV5-6 and TRBJ2-5, is as follows: DAGVTQSPTHLIKTRGQQVTLRCSPKSGHDTVSWYQQALGQGPQFIFQYYEEEERQRGNFPDRFSGHQFPNYSSELNVNALLLGDSALYLCASSLRETQYFGPGTRLLVL.

This clone is a singleton in its sample. V gene TRBV10-3 combines with J gene TRBJ1-1, with a tentative D call TRBD1 (5 bases). Trimming removed 11 bases from V and 1 base from J, with 14 bases in between. This CDR3 is built from 13 residues. Germline V lookup: CDR1 ENHRY, CDR2 SYGVKD. DNA of the CDR3: TGTGCCCTACGCGGCCAGGGGAACACTGAAGCTTTCTTT. It codes for CALRGQGNTEAFF.

This clone has only a few counts. The V and J genes are TRBV27 and TRBJ2-2; D gene unclear. The germline CDR1 and CDR2 sequences are MNHEY and SMNVEV (reference sequence). This CDR3 is built from 12 residues. V shed 9 bases and J shed 7 bases, with 12 bases lying between them. The CDR3 sequence: CASFGDRGELFF. In DNA, the CDR3 is TGTGCCAGTTTTGGAGATCGCGGGGAGCTGTTTTTT.

The table lists this clone with a few counts. This chain uses TRBV9 with TRBJ1-3, with D possibly matching TRBD1 (6 bases). V lost 3 bases and J lost 1, with 17 bases in between. This CDR3 spans 17 amino acids. The germline V gene encodes CDR1 SGDLS and CDR2 YYNGEE. Written as DNA, the CDR3 is TGTGCCAGCAGCGCTAAGACAGGCCAGATTTCTGGAAACACCATATATTTT. It is translated as CASSAKTGQISGNTIYF.

The chain has TRBV6-6 and TRBJ2-2; unclear D gene. Trimming pared 2 bases from V and 7 bases from J, leaving 14 bases between. The CDR3 is 15 residues long. CDR1 is MNHNY, CDR2 SVGAGI, per germline (reference sequence). The CDR3 spells CASSYMLGRIGELFF. The DNA for the CDR3 is TGTGCCAGCAGTTACATGTTGGGAAGGATCGGGGAGCTGTTTTTT.

The sample holds a few counts of this clone. The genes are TRBV7-2 and TRBJ2-1; D remains ambiguous. The CDR3 runs 14 residues. V dropped 5 bases and J dropped 0 bases, with 8 bases sitting between them. CDR1 is SGHTA and CDR2 is FQGNSA in the germline V gene. The CDR3 nucleotides are TGTGCCAGCAGCCCTAGAGCCTCCTACAATGAGCAGTTCTTC. Its protein product is CASSPRASYNEQFF. Using reference TRBV7-2 and TRBJ2-1 for the parts outside the CDR3, the full variable domain is GAGVSQSPSNKVTEKGKDVELRCDPISGHTALYWYRQSLGQGLEFLIYFQGNSAPDKSGLPSDRFSAERTGGSVSTLTIQRTQQEDSAVYLCASSPRASYNEQFFGPGTRLTVL.

The chain couples TRBV28 to TRBJ2-1; 8 bases line up with TRBD2. V was pared by 3 bases and J by 4 bases, with 5 bases of the junction left unmatched. This CDR3 has 15 residues. Looked up from germline, CDR1 is MDHEN and CDR2 is SYDVKM. The CDR3 protein is CASSFSGGSYNEQFF. The CDR3, as DNA: TGTGCCAGCAGTTTCAGCGGGGGCTCTTACAATGAGCAGTTCTTC.

V and J are TRBV5-1 and TRBJ2-1; TRBD1 aligns across 10 bases. The J segment lost 2 bases and the V segment lost 4 bases, leaving 3 bases of the junction unmatched. This CDR3 has 15 amino acids. Germline V gene data show CDR1 as SGHRS and CDR2 as YFSETQ. CDR3 in amino acids: CASSTGQGTYNEQFF. CDR3 nucleotide sequence: TGCGCCAGCAGCACGGGACAGGGGACCTACAATGAGCAGTTCTTC.

V and J are TRBV6-1 and TRBJ2-4; 7 bases agree with TRBD1. The CDR3 runs to 15 residues. Germline V gives CDR1 MNHNS, CDR2 SASEGT. The V gene end was trimmed by 0 bases and the J gene end by 3 bases; junction bases not matched to a gene: 2. CDR3 sequence (DNA): TGTGCCAGCAGTGAAGCGGGACAGAGCAAAAACATTCAGTACTTC. Encoded protein: CASSEAGQSKNIQYF.